This T cell receptor (beta chain) was profiled in a study of T cell responses to AZD1222 COVID-19 vaccine (dated by TCRdb to the early 2020s). With regard to the full study: A total of over 230 trial participants underwent TCR sequencing, of whom 207 had received two doses of AZD1222 and some 25 had received two doses of the MenACWY control vaccine. Trial participants were enrolled into age subgroups of 18-55, 56-69 and 70-plus years, which contained approximately 150, 30 and 60 TCR-sequenced participants, respectively.

There are 13 amino acids in the CDR3, from cysteine to phenylalanine inclusive. The read is trimmed to its CDR3 DNA, 39 bases read in frame from base 1. Clipping removes 4 bases from V and 4 bases from J, with 2 as the unmatched junction base count. Sequences SGHRS (CDR1) and YFSETQ (CDR2) are obtained from the germline V gene. What the authors observed across the whole study: Only a handful of AZD1222 recipients were SARS-CoV-2 seropositive at baseline, limiting conclusions about previously exposed vaccinees. Because no day 14 peak-response samples were available, the repertoires could be characterized only after the peak T cell response. In the small 56-69-year group, the increase in depth fell short of significance, most likely because of low power. Nearly half of unique spike-specific TCRs reportedly recognized epitopes outside regions mutated in the B.1.351 and B.1.1.7 variants. Participants were mostly white British and included more females than males, and it was suggested by the authors that clonal diversity may have been underestimated. After two AZD1222 doses, spike-specific TCR breadth and depth were significantly higher than at day 0 and than in MenACWY recipients. CD4 TCRs associated with the vaccine covered the entire spike protein, and the dominant responses were in regions 160-218 and 743-854.

This clone was picked up one time. The antigen it binds to is not known. No much larger clonotype is one base removed from it; base qualities were not supplied. The CDR3 regions of human TCRbeta chains were subjected to immunosequencing. In the paper's pipeline: Repertoire TCRs were matched against a reference library of SARS-CoV-2-specific TCRs generated with the MIRA antigen-specificity platform. Breadth was defined as the fraction of unique TCRs that were SARS-CoV-2-associated. Depth was defined as the fraction of total T cells that were SARS-CoV-2-associated. Using the MIRA data, every spike-specific TCR was mapped to the spike region that the TCR reacted to and assigned to either a CD4 or a CD8 class. Log10-transformed breadth and depth values were compared by one-way ANOVA with Sidak's multiple comparisons tests. TCRdb took this table from immuneACCESS and kept in-frame rearrangements with V and J called. Such tables lack part of the clones; where checked against another copy, unresolved V genes explain under half of the gap, and the rest is unexplained. V, J and clone size are taken as reported in that table, and D and trimming were inferred from the DNA itself. This sample lists around 100,000 clones; 80% to 90% were detected once. The top ten clonotypes cover roughly 10% of the sample.

The time point label corresponds to: about 28 days (+/-7) after the second vaccine dose. AZD1222 recipients whose second dose came at about 4 weeks and those whose second dose came at about 12 weeks were combined into one group, since spike-specific TCR depth and breadth did not differ between the two schedules. The vaccinee samples were drawn from two UK trials, COV001 and COV002, one of which was a single-blind randomized controlled phase 2/3 trial testing AZD1222 (ChAdOx1 nCoV-19) in healthy adults. For TCRbeta chain sequencing, PBMC samples from trial participants were taken at day 0 and at day 28 after the second dose.

This specimen consisted of peripheral blood, obtained 28 days after the second AZD1222 dose. The rearrangement combines TRBV5-1 with TRBJ2-7; TRBD1 aligns with 10 central bases. The sequence was obtained from an adult who received the AZD1222 COVID-19 vaccine. The CDR3 loop reads CASSMDRGYEQYF. The DNA is as follows: TGCGCCAGCAGCATGGACAGGGGGTACGAGCAGTACTTC.